A single T cell receptor (beta chain) is shown here with its context. There are 14 residues in the CDR3. Germline V gene sequence: CDR1 SGHRS, CDR2 YFSETQ. Trimming stripped 6 bases from V and 3 bases from J, with 13 bases between. Produced via immunoSEQ multiplex PCR; TCRdb's table is partial and in-frame only. In the table there are fewer than 85,000 clones, around 87% of which are singletons. The source of the sample is a study of OX40 agonist ivuxolimab in advanced cancers. On the study more broadly: The dose of intravenous ivuxolimab that patients received every 2 weeks ranged from 0.01 to 10 mg/kg.

This TCR was recovered from an adult with an advanced solid tumor such as melanoma, head and neck, liver or kidney cancer. This specimen consisted of CD4+ or CD8+ T cells sorted from blood, obtained in a trial of the OX40 agonist ivuxolimab. This chain uses TRBV5-1 with TRBJ1-3, with D perhaps TRBD1 (6 bases). CDR3: CASTLGTIGNTIYF. The CDR3 DNA follows: TGCGCCAGCACCCTCGGGACAATTGGAAACACCATATATTTT.